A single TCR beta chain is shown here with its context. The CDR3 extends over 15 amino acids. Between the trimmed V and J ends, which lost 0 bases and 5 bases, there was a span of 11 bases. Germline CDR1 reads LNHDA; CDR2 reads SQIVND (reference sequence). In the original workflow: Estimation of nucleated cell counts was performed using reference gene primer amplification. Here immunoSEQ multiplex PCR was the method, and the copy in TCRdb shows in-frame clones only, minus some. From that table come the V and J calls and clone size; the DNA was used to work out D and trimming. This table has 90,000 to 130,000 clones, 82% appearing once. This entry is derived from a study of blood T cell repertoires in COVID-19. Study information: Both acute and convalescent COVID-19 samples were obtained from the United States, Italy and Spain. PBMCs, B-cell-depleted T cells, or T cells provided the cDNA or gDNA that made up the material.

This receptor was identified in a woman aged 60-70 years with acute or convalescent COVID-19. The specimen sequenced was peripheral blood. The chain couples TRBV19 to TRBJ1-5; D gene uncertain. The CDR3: CASSIDLEEYQPQHF. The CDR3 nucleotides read TGTGCCAGTAGTATAGATCTTGAGGAGTATCAGCCCCAGCATTTT.